This TCR beta chain was identified during a study of cytomegalovirus exposure and HLA in healthy donors. This CDR3 is built from 15 residues. The germline CDR1 and CDR2 sequences are SGDLS and YYNGEE. V was cut by 3 bases and J by 1 base, with 13 bases left in between. This clone was counted only a few times. PCR involved 60 Vbeta and 13 Jbeta primers. Repertoires were generated with immunoSEQ multiplex PCR, while TCRdb's copy carries only in-frame clones and drops some. The sample contains 150,000 to 200,000 clones, 60% to 85% of which appear only once. Sample: PBMCs. This chain joins TRBV9 and TRBJ1-1; a possible D gene is TRBD1 (6 bases). The TCR comes from a female donor in good health and CMV-seronegative. This chain's CDR3 is CASSESGTWNTEAFF. The CDR3 DNA reads as TGTGCCAGCAGCGAATCGGGGACATGGAACACTGAAGCTTTCTTT.